A selection of T cell receptor beta chains follows, all from one sample in a study of T-cell reconstitution after alpha-beta-depleted transplantation in children. TCRdb itself ran the PCR reads through MiXCR, one entry per CDR3 protein. Among roughly 570,000 distinct CDR3 sequences listed, around 27% were seen once. The material was PBMCs, obtained before TCRalphabeta/CD19-depleted stem cell transplant. These receptors all come from a boy under three years old with Wiskott-Aldrich syndrome, due to receive a stem cell transplant. Both conserved end residues are part of each CDR3. Each record gives: CDR3 length, V gene, J gene, CDR3 protein.

15,TRBV6-1,TRBJ2-1,CASRESRGSGSEQFF
16,TRBV5-1,TRBJ2-1,CASSLALGVASNEQFF
14,TRBV5-1,TRBJ1-4,CASSQGMGNEKLFF
12,TRBV7-3,TRBJ2-1,CASSLYGQEQFF
15,TRBV7-9,TRBJ2-1,CASSLSGGPGNEQFF
13,TRBV2,TRBJ1-1,CASRKQGAAEAFF
15,TRBV14,TRBJ2-1,CASSQTAGAWAEQFF
14,TRBV5-1,TRBJ2-3,CASSPTGDTDTQYF
13,TRBV20-1,TRBJ1-1,CSARRPSNTEAFF
15,TRBV20-1,TRBJ2-5,CSAPTRGALQETQYF
13,TRBV6-1,TRBJ1-1,CASSESISTEAFF